A single sample is the source of the 4 T cell receptor beta chains below, sequenced in a study of shared clonotypes between healthy human individuals. TCRdb keeps only in-frame clones here, not all; method: immunoSEQ multiplex PCR. The sample holds around 980,000 clones, more than 75% seen once. What was sequenced was memory CD4+ T cells from PBMCs. Subset described: CD45RA-negative fraction. The receptors here all came from a man in his late teens or twenties in good health. Some clones in this sample may be carry-over from other donors' samples.

The chain joins TRBV4-1 to TRBJ1-1, with TRBD1 as a possible D gene (5 bases). Per the germline V gene, CDR1 is MGHRA and CDR2 is YSYEKL. Trimming took off 4 bases at V and 2 bases at J, with 14 bases between the two ends. This CDR3 is built from 15 residues. CDR3 protein: CASSRTSQGNTEAFF. The CDR3 DNA is TGCGCCAGCAGCCGTACGTCGCAGGGAAACACTGAAGCTTTCTTT.

This clone was seen ten or more times. The CDR3 reads CATGQALEQYF. The CDR3 DNA follows: TGTGCCACCGGACAGGCCCTCGAGCAGTACTTC. V is TRBV6-1 and J is TRBJ2-7; TRBD1 matches at 7 bases. CDR3 length equals 11 residues. V shed 10 bases and J 6 bases; nucleotides not matched to a gene: 6. Germline V lookup: CDR1 MNHNS, CDR2 SASEGT.

Comment on this clone: A far larger clone is one base from this, pointing to a likely read error. Other DNA variants within this sample encode the same CDR3. The chain combines TRBV27 with TRBJ1-2; 7 nucleotides match TRBD1. The CDR3 contains 14 residues. V lost 6 bases and J lost 7; bases outside the gene matches: 11. Germline V gene lookup returns CDR1 MNHEY and CDR2 SMNVEV (reference sequence). CDR3 in DNA: TGTGCCAGCAGGAGAACCGGGACAGTAGGTGGCTACACCTTC. Amino acids: CASRRTGTVGGYTF.

The V gene is TRBV6-6, the J gene TRBJ1-3, with 9 bases matching TRBD1. Trimming cost V 2 bases and J 4 bases; bases outside gene matches: 6. The CDR3 spans 16 residues. Germline-derived CDR1 and CDR2 are MNHNY and SVGAGI (reference sequence). The CDR3 DNA sequence: TGTGCCAGCAGTTACGAACAGGGGGCTCGCGGAAACACCATATATTTT. Encoded protein: CASSYEQGARGNTIYF.